The entry below describes one TCR beta chain. The sample belongs to a study of cytomegalovirus exposure and HLA in healthy donors. Looking at the study overall: HLA-typed donors were the source of about 85 million unique TCRs, which an early data release held.

Researchers ran the PCR with 60 Vbeta and 13 Jbeta primers. Only in-frame clones appear in the TCRdb table, and some are missing; sequencing was by immunoSEQ multiplex PCR. The table has around 98,000 clones, roughly 82% seen once. This CDR3 is built from 15 residues. CDR1 and CDR2 from the germline V gene are MNHEY and SMNVEV (reference sequence). Trimming left V 9 bases short and J 0 bases short, with 18 bases between. This chain links TRBV27 with TRBJ2-7; D may be TRBD2 (5 bases). The receptor was derived from a human donor in good health. Input material: PBMCs. The CDR3: CASQQSGLISYEQYF. Written as DNA, the CDR3 is TGTGCCAGTCAGCAGTCCGGACTGATCTCCTACGAGCAGTACTTC.